This T cell receptor (beta chain) is from a study of cytomegalovirus exposure and HLA in healthy donors. Study results and caveats: The study designated 150 or so TCR beta chains cytomegalovirus-associated.

The CDR3 is 14 residues long. The germline CDR1 and CDR2 sequences are SGDLS and YYNGEE. With 3 bases clipped from V and 7 bases from J, the junction kept 6 bases outside the gene matches. Vbeta (60) and Jbeta (13) primers were used in the PCR. The repertoire was sequenced with immunoSEQ multiplex PCR; TCRdb's copy has only in-frame clones and lacks some. This sample's clone table lists tens of thousands of clones. Worth noting for this clone: Its antigen is undetermined.

The chain links TRBV9 to TRBJ1-1; 10 bases are shared with TRBD1. Sequencing used PBMCs. The sequence came from a female donor in good health and CMV-seronegative. The chain's CDR3 is CASSGGTGASEAFF. Here the CDR3 DNA reads TGTGCCAGCAGCGGCGGGACAGGGGCGAGTGAAGCTTTCTTT.